One and the same sample provided the 11 T cell receptor beta chains below, sequenced in a study of Tregs in tolerant kidney transplant recipients. This table comes from immunoSEQ multiplex PCR, and its TCRdb copy is limited to in-frame clones, with some not included. This table has around 70,000 clones, about nine tenths appearing once. The specimen was CD8+ T cells from blood, collected before the transplant. The receptors shown here come from a human donor who received a combined kidney and bone marrow transplant.

The rearrangement uses TRBV4-3 and TRBJ1-1; no reliable D call. In germline, CDR1 is LGHNA, CDR2 YSLEER. CDR3 length: 14 residues. Trimming shortened V by 0 bases and J by 4 bases, and 9 bases separated the two germline ends. In nucleotides, the CDR3 is TGCGCCAGCAGCCAAGACGAGGGTGGCACTGAAGCTTTCTTT. This sequence encodes CASSQDEGGTEAFF.

This chain links TRBV13 with TRBJ1-2; D might be TRBD1 (5 bases). V gave up 5 bases and J gave up 3 bases, with 13 bases separating them. This CDR3 has 14 amino acids. Germline V lookup: CDR1 PRHDT, CDR2 FYEKMQ (reference sequence). The CDR3 DNA reads TGTGCCAGCAGCCCAGGCGGGGGACACTATGGCTACACCTTC. Its protein product is CASSPGGGHYGYTF.

This chain links TRBV5-1 with TRBJ1-4; possibly TRBD1 for D (5 bases). This CDR3 has 12 amino acids. V lost 0 bases and J lost 14, with 11 bases in between. CDR1 is SGHRS, CDR2 YFSETQ, per germline. The CDR3 here is CASSLAPGDLFF. The CDR3 bases are TGCGCCAGCAGCTTGGCCCCGGGGGACCTGTTTTTT.

V usage is TRBV19 and J usage is TRBJ1-2; D is uncertain. Trimming took off 7 bases at V and 1 base at J, with 25 bases between the two ends. The length of the CDR3 is 18 residues. From germline, CDR1 is LNHDA and CDR2 SQIVND (reference sequence). In DNA form, the CDR3 reads TGTGCCAGTAAATGGCCACTAGGAAAAGACGGGCGTAACTATGGCTACACCTTC. This translates into CASKWPLGKDGRNYGYTF.

The gene calls are TRBV29-1 and TRBJ1-2; TRBD1 aligns across 8 bases. J was trimmed by 7 bases and V by 3 bases; bases with no gene match: 13. Germline V gives CDR1 SQVTM, CDR2 ANQGSEA. The CDR3 length is 15 residues. In DNA, the CDR3 is TGCAGCGTTGATAACCCGACAGGGGTAGTAGGTGGCTACACCTTC. It encodes CSVDNPTGVVGGYTF.

The V call is TRBV12-5, the J call TRBJ1-1; 8 bases agree with TRBD1. This CDR3 is built from 16 residues. The germline V gene has CDR1 LGHNT and CDR2 FRNRAP. The junction had 7 bases not matched to a gene; V was cut back by 1 base and J by 3 bases. Here the CDR3 DNA reads TGTGCTAGTGGTTTGGGAACGACAGGGGACTACACTGAAGCTTTCTTT. It yields the protein CASGLGTTGDYTEAFF.

This chain links TRBV7-9 with TRBJ2-1; TRBD2 might be the D (5 bases). The CDR3 has 12 amino acids. V shed 3 bases and J shed 8 bases, with 8 bases lying between them. Germline V gives CDR1 SEHNR, CDR2 FQNEAQ (reference sequence). CDR3 nucleotides: TGTGCCAGCAGCTTGAGGGCGGATGAGCAGTTCTTC. This gives the protein CASSLRADEQFF.

The V and J genes are TRBV27 and TRBJ2-7, with TRBD2 matching over 14 bases. The germline V gene has CDR1 MNHEY and CDR2 SMNVEV (reference sequence). J gave up 3 bases and V 5 bases, and 9 bases lay outside the gene matches. The CDR3 is 17 amino acids. The CDR3 bases are TGTGCCAGCAGTCCCAGGACTAGCGGGAGGTTAAACTACGAGCAGTACTTC. Protein: CASSPRTSGRLNYEQYF.

The V and J genes are TRBV27 and TRBJ1-5; 7 bases align to TRBD1. The V and J ends lost 10 bases and 4 bases, in that order; junction bases with no gene match: 13. The length of the CDR3 is 15 residues. Germline V gene lookup returns CDR1 MNHEY and CDR2 SMNVEV (reference sequence). The CDR3 nucleotides are TGTGCCACTCTACTGGGGGGACAGTTAAATCAGCCCCAGCATTTT. Its protein is CATLLGGQLNQPQHF.

The chain employs TRBV2 and TRBJ2-2; D call uncertain. The CDR3 is 14 residues long. V was shortened by 3 bases and J by 2 bases, with 7 bases between the two germline ends. Germline V lookup: CDR1 SNHLY, CDR2 FYNNEI. The CDR3 loop reads CASSEERNTGELFF. Written as DNA, the CDR3 is TGTGCCAGCAGTGAGGAGCGTAACACCGGGGAGCTGTTTTTT.

The chain uses TRBV6-1 and TRBJ1-1; no definite D call. Germline V CDR1 and CDR2: MNHNS, SASEGT. This CDR3 is built from 13 residues. V lost 3 bases and J lost 2, with 7 bases in between. CDR3 nucleotides: TGTGCCAGCAGTGACGGGTCCAACACTGAAGCTTTCTTT. Its protein is CASSDGSNTEAFF.